This T cell receptor beta chain is drawn from a study of human T cells and chemical hapten exposure (dated by TCRdb to 2020 to 2022). Regarding the study in general: For sensitization, 2% DPC in acetone was applied to a roughly 2 cm by roughly 2 cm area of upper inner arm skin. Patients additionally received weekly therapeutic DPC doses to the scalp throughout the roughly 25-week study period. Patch tests used Finn chambers with 0.01% DPC on the upper back, scored after 6 days by International Contact Dermatitis Research Group standards. Most of the patients in the cohort were female, and the cohort covered alopecia areata with under or over 50% scalp involvement, alopecia totalis and alopecia universalis. The libraries were sequenced as a pool, and the TCR yield per sample differed mostly because of small variations in library volumes within the pool. In alopecia patients, the study followed how the peripheral blood TCR repertoire changed in vivo over primary and secondary sensitization to diphenylcyclopropenone (DPC), a hapten. Blood samples were taken from patients before sensitization (week 0) and at 2, 6 and about 24 weeks after DPC sensitization. Roughly 30 alopecia patients gave blood for TCR sequencing at one to four time points (pre-sensitization, 2, 6 and 24 weeks).

What the work shows at the level of the full study, not this receptor alone: The number of TCRs above 1 in 1000 frequency did not change with DPC sensitization; there was no evidence of global repertoire structure alterations. After repeated subsampling, changes were observed in the strength of the expansion versus patch-test correlation and in the threshold at which the correlation became significant. The number of PT1 expanded TCRs positively correlated with patch test score, significant at thresholds 8, 16 and 32 but not 4. Expanded TCRs formed significantly more large CDR3 similarity clusters than pre-sensitization or healthy control sets, consistent with antigen-driven responses. Because all patients had alopecia, a presumed autoimmune disease, the immune response of the patients might differ from that of healthy individuals.

The receptor library was made with RACE. Sequencing instrument: NextSeq 500. During library preparation, unique molecular identifiers were attached to individual cDNA molecules so that TCRs could be counted in a quantitative, reproducible way. Both TCR alpha and TCR beta chains were sequenced from each blood RNA sample. In the source study's methods: A median of about 100,000 TCRs per sample was observed, with a range of 23,224 to 690,600. V, J and CDR3 annotation of the TCR reads was performed with the Decombinator software suite. For PS versus PT1 abundance plots, all samples were subsampled to the same number of TCRs (28,000). TCRs were defined as expanded if absent before sensitization and observed at least eight times at the 2-week time point. TCRdb redid the processing of the public reads, applying fastp at Q25 and MiXCR, and retained in-frame beta chains. Merged by CDR3 protein, the rows form single entries marked with the most common genes and DNA. TCRdb's processing, not the authors' own work, is the source of the V and J calls. Here the sample has 370,000 or so distinct CDR3 sequences; roughly 4.8% occur a single time. Approximately 2.3% of the sample lies in the top ten.

The sample's time point label, decoded: patch test 1, 2 weeks after DPC sensitization. The treatment or condition label here, explained by the study, means: therapeutic diphenylcyclopropenone sensitization with weekly scalp DPC. At every patch-test visit, the blood draw took place before the patch test was put on. Patients were eligible if aged 18 to 70, diagnosed with alopecia and judged suitable for DPC therapy, and pregnant patients were excluded. Total RNA was extracted from unfractionated whole blood collected in Tempus Blood RNA tubes. This clonotype was seen at least ten times. Its target antigen remains unknown. Within one base of it there is no much larger clone, and no base qualities were kept. Including cysteine and phenylalanine, the CDR3 has 15 amino acids. Here the CDR3 DNA is all that survives: 45 bases in frame from base 1. Cut back by 2 bases and 5 bases, the V and J ends lie 15 bases apart. Looking up the germline V gene yields CDR1 SGHTA and CDR2 FQGTGA.

The sequence derives from a woman aged 45-60 years with alopecia areata. Some clones in this sample may be carry-over from other donors' samples. The source was whole blood, collected in connection with sensitization to the hapten diphenylcyclopropenone (DPC). The chain employs TRBV7-3 and TRBJ2-5; the D region may be TRBD1 or TRBD2, each matching 5 bases equally. For the CDR3, the sequence is CASSLGRGTTETQYF. In nucleotide form, the sequence is TGTGCCAGCAGCTTAGGTAGAGGGACGACCGAGACCCAGTACTTC.